This entry lists 30 T cell receptor beta chains sequenced from one sample in a study of radiation and T cells in renal cell carcinoma. Specified time point: blood 2 weeks post-SBRT. The treatment: 15 Gy SBRT to primary tumor, nephrectomy 4 weeks later. Using immunoSEQ multiplex PCR, the repertoire was profiled, and TCRdb retains in-frame clones only, with some absent. The sample lists 65,000 to 80,000 clones; roughly 85% were seen once. The starting material was blood, obtained from a patient whose treatment included radiotherapy and nephrectomy. The receptors were gathered from a woman aged 50 to 65 with renal cell carcinoma.

This clone was observed a single time. The genes are TRBV11-2 and TRBJ2-5; 9 bases match TRBD2. The CDR3 has 16 amino acids. V dropped 6 bases and J dropped 5; count of bases not matched to a gene: 13. Germline values: CDR1 SGHAT, CDR2 FQNNGV. CDR3 loop: CASSLDAREGPETQYF. The CDR3 DNA follows: TGTGCCAGCAGTCTAGACGCGCGGGAGGGCCCGGAGACCCAGTACTTC.

The V and J genes are TRBV27 and TRBJ1-5, with a possible D match to TRBD1 (5 bases). Germline CDR1 reads MNHEY; CDR2 reads SMNVEV (reference sequence). V lost 5 bases to trimming and J lost 6 bases, with 26 bases between them. The CDR3 is 18 amino acids. CDR3 loop: CASSRGPTVGGGVQPQHF. CDR3 in DNA: TGTGCCAGCAGTCGCGGTCCCACTGTGGGGGGGGGTGTTCAGCCCCAGCATTTT.

J is TRBJ1-3 and V is TRBV2; D is unclear. Germline values: CDR1 SNHLY, CDR2 FYNNEI. The V gene lost 10 bases and the J gene lost 0 bases, with 4 bases spanning the gap. The CDR3 covers 11 residues. DNA for the CDR3: TGTGCCACGGGCTCTGGAAACACCATATATTTT. Its translation: CATGSGNTIYF. The whole variable domain, filled in from reference TRBV2 and TRBJ1-3, reads EPEVTQTPSHQVTQMGQEVILRCVPISNHLYFYWYRQILGQKVEFLVSFYNNEISEKSEIFDDQFSVERPDGSNFTLKIRSTKLEDSAMYFCATGSGNTIYFGEGSWLTVV.

The chain recombines TRBV6-5 with TRBJ2-7, with TRBD1 matching over 7 bases. Germline values: CDR1 MNHEY, CDR2 SVGAGI. V shed 8 bases and J 2 bases; nucleotides not matched to a gene: 9. This CDR3 has 14 residues. CDR3 DNA sequence: TGTGCCAGCTTGGCGAGGACAGGTACCTACGAGCAGTACTTC. It is translated as CASLARTGTYEQYF.

The CDR3 DNA sequence: TGTGCCAGCAGCTTTCGGACAGGGGCCTACGAGCAGTACTTC. This gives the protein CASSFRTGAYEQYF. The chain joins TRBV5-4 to TRBJ2-7; the match to TRBD1 covers 9 bases. Germline assignment: CDR1 SGHNT and CDR2 YYREEE (reference sequence). The CDR3 extends over 14 amino acids. Germline trimming cut 2 bases from V and 2 bases from J; bases unmatched to any gene: 2.

The J gene is TRBJ2-7, the V gene TRBV13; D might be TRBD1 (5 bases). V dropped 2 bases and J dropped 2 bases, with 10 bases sitting between them. This CDR3 contains 14 residues. Germline-derived CDR1 and CDR2 are PRHDT and FYEKMQ (reference sequence). In DNA, the CDR3 is TGTGCCAGCAGCTTACCTGCCAGGGCCTACGAGCAGTACTTC. Its translation is CASSLPARAYEQYF.

The chain uses TRBV18 and TRBJ1-5, with D possibly TRBD1 on 5 matching bases. Germline V CDR1 and CDR2: KGHSH, LQKENI. The CDR3 runs 17 residues. V was cut by 2 bases and J by 5 bases, with 19 bases left in between. The CDR3 bases are TGTGCCAGCTCACCATTTAGGGACTCATCACAGGATCAGCCCCAGCATTTT. It codes for CASSPFRDSSQDQPQHF.

This chain uses TRBV15 with TRBJ1-1; no reliable D call. CDR3 length: 15 amino acids. CDR1 LNHNV and CDR2 YYDKDF come from the germline V gene (reference sequence). V dropped 4 bases and J dropped 2 bases, with 14 bases sitting between them. This CDR3 reads CATSIRAKHNTEAFF. Here the CDR3 DNA reads TGTGCCACCAGCATACGGGCTAAACACAACACTGAAGCTTTCTTT.

The chain carries TRBV14 and TRBJ1-2, with D perhaps matching TRBD1 (6 bases). Looked up from germline, CDR1 is SGHDN and CDR2 is FVKESK. Trimming cost V 5 bases and J 7 bases, with 20 bases left between them. CDR3 length: 15 amino acids. As DNA, the CDR3 is TGTGCCAGCAGCAGCCTACAGGGCGGAAGCTCTGGCTACACCTTC. It yields the protein CASSSLQGGSSGYTF.

This clone was detected only once. The rearrangement links TRBV27 to TRBJ1-1, with unresolved D. CDR3 length: 16 residues. CDR1 is MNHEY, CDR2 SMNVEV, per germline (reference sequence). V was trimmed by 4 bases and J by 0 bases, leaving 15 bases between them. The CDR3 DNA sequence: TGTGCCAGCAGTTCCCAAGGGCAGGAACTGAACACTGAAGCTTTCTTT. It encodes CASSSQGQELNTEAFF.

The genes are TRBV6-6 and TRBJ1-6; D not certain. The germline CDR1 and CDR2 sequences are MNHNY and SVGAGI (reference sequence). Between the trimmed V and J ends, which lost 3 bases and 6 bases, there was a span of 3 bases. This CDR3 comprises 12 residues. The CDR3 loop reads CASSYGNSPLHF. CDR3 in DNA: TGTGCCAGCAGTTATGGTAATTCACCCCTCCACTTT.

The chain links TRBV27 to TRBJ1-5, with TRBD1 matching over 10 bases. After removal of 5 bases from V and 2 bases from J, the junction contained 6 bases not matched to a gene. The CDR3 runs to 16 residues. In germline, CDR1 is MNHEY, CDR2 SMNVEV (reference sequence). CDR3 protein: CASSAGTGVGNQPQHF. Here the CDR3 DNA reads TGTGCCAGCAGTGCCGGGACAGGGGTAGGCAATCAGCCCCAGCATTTT.

This clone was observed a few times. The chain recombines TRBV6-6 with TRBJ1-6, with D maybe TRBD1 (5 bases). Germline CDR1 and CDR2: MNHNY and SVGAGI (reference sequence). V was cut by 5 bases and J by 8 bases, with 13 bases left in between. The CDR3 is 14 amino acids. This CDR3 is CASSPREYDSPLHF. In DNA, the CDR3 is TGTGCCAGCAGTCCCAGGGAATATGATTCACCCCTCCACTTT.

The rearrangement links TRBV4-3 to TRBJ1-2; possibly TRBD1 for D (6 bases). The CDR3 loop spans 16 amino acids. V lost 4 bases and J 6 bases, leaving 21 bases between the germline ends. Germline V CDR1 and CDR2: LGHNA, YSLEER. The DNA for the CDR3 is TGCGCCAGCAGCCCGGGCCGTAGGGGACACGCAGATGGCTACACCTTC. Its protein is CASSPGRRGHADGYTF.

This clone was seen just once. The rearrangement joins TRBV10-1 to TRBJ2-1, with TRBD2 matching 8 bases. V was clipped by 3 bases and J by 3 bases; unmatched bases: 4. CDR3 length: 15 residues. CDR1 and CDR2 from the germline V gene are WNHNN and SYGVQD (reference sequence). The CDR3, as DNA: TGCGCCAGCAGTGATGGGAGCGGGGGCTACAATGAGCAGTTCTTC. Its protein product is CASSDGSGGYNEQFF.

In its sample, this clone was seen once. V is TRBV19 and J is TRBJ2-4; D perhaps matches TRBD2 (6 bases). The CDR3 is made up of 16 amino acids. CDR1 LNHDA and CDR2 SQIVND come from the germline V gene (reference sequence). V was trimmed by 2 bases and J by 2 bases, leaving 13 bases between them. The chain's CDR3 is CASSIRLALTKNIQYF. The CDR3 bases are TGTGCCAGTAGTATAAGGCTAGCGTTAACCAAAAACATTCAGTACTTC.

This chain links TRBV28 with TRBJ1-5; 10 nucleotides align to TRBD1. The CDR3 has 14 residues. The V and J ends lost 7 bases and 6 bases, in that order; junction bases with no gene match: 6. The germline V gene has CDR1 MDHEN and CDR2 SYDVKM. This CDR3 is CASTERQGAQPQHF. Here the CDR3 DNA reads TGTGCCAGCACTGAAAGACAGGGGGCTCAGCCCCAGCATTTT.

The chain uses TRBV2 and TRBJ2-7; tentative D call: TRBD1 (5 bases). The CDR3 loop spans 14 amino acids. Trimming pared 11 bases from V and 0 bases from J, leaving 17 bases between. CDR1 and CDR2 from the germline V gene are SNHLY and FYNNEI. CDR3 sequence reads: CAARKSGHSYEQYF. DNA for the CDR3: TGTGCCGCCAGAAAATCAGGACACTCCTACGAGCAGTACTTC.

This clone was observed a few times. The J gene is TRBJ1-5, the V gene TRBV19; D is unresolved. The germline gives CDR1 LNHDA, CDR2 SQIVND (reference sequence). This CDR3 is built from 14 residues. The germline V and J ends were trimmed by 1 base and 5 bases, with 9 bases remaining between them. CDR3 amino acids: CASSIGQVDQPQHF. For the CDR3, the DNA is TGTGCCAGTAGTATAGGCCAGGTCGATCAGCCCCAGCATTTT.

The gene calls are TRBV7-2 and TRBJ2-3; 10 nucleotides align to TRBD2. The trim removed 5 bases at V and 6 bases at J, leaving 8 bases unmatched. This CDR3 region has 15 residues. Germline CDR1 SGHTA, CDR2 FQGNSA. The CDR3 region has the DNA TGTGCCAGCAGCCGCTCTACTAGCGGGGTTGATACGCAGTATTTT. This encodes CASSRSTSGVDTQYF.

J is TRBJ2-1 and V is TRBV19; D uncertain. The V and J ends lost 4 bases and 5 bases respectively, with 15 bases between them. The V gene's germline CDR1 is LNHDA and CDR2 SQIVND (reference sequence). The CDR3 is 15 amino acids. The CDR3 nucleotides read TGTGCCAGTAGTACCCCCGATTTAGTCCACAATGAGCAGTTCTTC. The encoded protein is CASSTPDLVHNEQFF.

The chain uses TRBV28 and TRBJ2-7; TRBD2 aligns across 8 bases. The CDR3 contains 13 residues. CDR1 MDHEN and CDR2 SYDVKM come from the germline V gene. Losses at the gene ends were 7 bases for V and 2 bases for J; bases not matched to a gene: 4. The CDR3 sequence is CASTLAGPYEQYF. DNA of the CDR3: TGTGCCAGCACCCTAGCGGGTCCCTACGAGCAGTACTTC.

V usage is TRBV6-1 and J usage is TRBJ2-5; possible D gene TRBD1, 5 bases. CDR3 length: 14 amino acids. Trimming removed 3 bases at V and 4 bases at J, with 12 bases between. Germline loops: CDR1 MNHNS, CDR2 SASEGT. The CDR3 nucleotides read TGTGCCAGCAGTGATACAGGTTGGGGAGAGACCCAGTACTTC. It yields the protein CASSDTGWGETQYF.

The V call is TRBV11-2, the J call TRBJ2-7; D possibly corresponds to TRBD1 (6 bases). Looked up from germline, CDR1 is SGHAT and CDR2 is FQNNGV. The CDR3 consists of 15 residues. Trimming took 4 bases from V and 4 from J, leaving 17 bases between them. CDR3 sequence reads: CASSSISGTYYEQYF. The DNA for the CDR3 is TGTGCCAGCAGCTCCATCTCCGGGACATATTACGAGCAGTACTTC.

The chain couples TRBV6-6 to TRBJ2-3; maybe TRBD2 (6 bases). Germline CDR1 MNHNY, CDR2 SVGAGI (reference sequence). CDR3 size: 15 residues. The ends were cut back, 0 bases at V and 12 bases at J, with 19 bases in the middle. The CDR3 loop is CASSYSTLATQVQYF. The CDR3 nucleotides are TGTGCCAGCAGTTACTCGACCCTAGCGACCCAAGTTCAGTATTTT.

The CDR3 is CASSYDTPENSPLHF. The CDR3, as DNA: TGCGCCAGCAGCTACGACACCCCAGAGAATTCACCCCTCCACTTT. V is TRBV5-1 and J is TRBJ1-6; D call uncertain. Per germline, CDR1 SGHRS and CDR2 YFSETQ. This CDR3 is built from 15 residues. V lost 3 bases and J lost 7, with 14 bases in between. The whole variable domain, remainder taken from reference TRBV5-1 and TRBJ1-6, is KAGVTQTPRYLIKTRGQQVTLSCSPISGHRSVSWYQQTPGQGLQFLFEYFSETQRNKGNFPGRFSGRQFSNSRSEMNVSTLELGDSALYLCASSYDTPENSPLHFGNGTRLTVT.

CDR3 DNA sequence: TGTGCCAGCAGCTTAGGGGCCGGGAACTCTGGAAACACCATATATTTT. Translating gives CASSLGAGNSGNTIYF. The chain couples TRBV7-2 to TRBJ1-3; no firm D call. Germline V gives CDR1 SGHTA, CDR2 FQGNSA. Between the trimmed V and J ends, which lost 1 base and 0 bases, there was a span of 10 bases. The CDR3 sequence is 16 residues long.

The CDR3 spells CASSVRDISNTGELFF. CDR3 nucleotides: TGTGCCAGCAGCGTTAGGGACATTTCGAACACCGGGGAGCTGTTTTTT. The rearrangement joins TRBV9 to TRBJ2-2; TRBD1 is a possible D gene (6 bases). This CDR3 spans 16 amino acids. Trimming cost V 2 bases and J 0 bases, with 11 bases left between them. Looked up from germline, CDR1 is SGDLS and CDR2 is YYNGEE.

This chain joins TRBV9 and TRBJ1-6, with unresolved D. V was shortened by 4 bases and J by 8 bases, with 13 bases between the two germline ends. The V gene's germline CDR1 is SGDLS and CDR2 YYNGEE. The CDR3 sequence is 14 residues long. CDR3 bases: TGTGCCAGCAGCCCCAACCCGATGGATTCACCCCTCCACTTT. Protein sequence: CASSPNPMDSPLHF.

The gene calls are TRBV23-1 and TRBJ1-2; D unclear. TRBV23-1 is labeled an ORF, and its function is uncertain. Trimming took 4 bases from V and 5 from J, leaving 11 bases between them. The CDR3 extends over 13 amino acids. The CDR3 is CASSLSSGYGYTF. The CDR3 DNA is TGCGCCAGCAGTCTAAGTTCCGGTTATGGCTACACCTTC.